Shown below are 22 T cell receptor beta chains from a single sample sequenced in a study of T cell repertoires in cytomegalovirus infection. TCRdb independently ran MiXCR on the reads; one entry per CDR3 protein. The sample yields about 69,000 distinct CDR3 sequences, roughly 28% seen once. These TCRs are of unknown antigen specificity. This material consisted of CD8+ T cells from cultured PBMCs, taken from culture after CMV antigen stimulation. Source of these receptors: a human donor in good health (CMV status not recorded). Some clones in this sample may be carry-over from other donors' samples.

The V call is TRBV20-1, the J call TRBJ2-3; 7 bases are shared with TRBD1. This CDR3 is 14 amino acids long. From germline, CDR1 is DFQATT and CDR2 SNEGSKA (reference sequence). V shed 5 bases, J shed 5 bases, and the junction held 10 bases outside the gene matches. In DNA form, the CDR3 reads TGCAGTGCTTCTATACTAACAGGGGAAGATACGCAGTATTTT. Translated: CSASILTGEDTQYF.

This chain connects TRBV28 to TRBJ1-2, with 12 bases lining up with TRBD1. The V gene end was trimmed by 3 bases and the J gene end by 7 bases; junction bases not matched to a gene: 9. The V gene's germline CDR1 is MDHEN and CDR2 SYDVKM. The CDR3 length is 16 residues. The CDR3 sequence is CASSFHPGQGARGYTF. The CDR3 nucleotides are TGTGCCAGCAGTTTTCACCCGGGACAGGGGGCGCGTGGCTACACCTTC.

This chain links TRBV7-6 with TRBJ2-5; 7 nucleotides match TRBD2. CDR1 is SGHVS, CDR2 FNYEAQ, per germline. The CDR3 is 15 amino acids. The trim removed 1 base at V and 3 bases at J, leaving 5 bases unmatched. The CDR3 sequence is CASSLVGGLKETQYF. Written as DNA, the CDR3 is TGTGCCAGCAGCTTAGTGGGGGGACTAAAAGAGACCCAGTACTTC. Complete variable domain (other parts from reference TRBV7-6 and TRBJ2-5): GAGVSQSPRYKVTKRGQDVALRCDPISGHVSLYWYRQALGQGPEFLTYFNYEAQQDKSGLPNDRFSAERPEGSISTLTIQRTEQRDSAMYRCASSLVGGLKETQYFGPGTRLLVL.

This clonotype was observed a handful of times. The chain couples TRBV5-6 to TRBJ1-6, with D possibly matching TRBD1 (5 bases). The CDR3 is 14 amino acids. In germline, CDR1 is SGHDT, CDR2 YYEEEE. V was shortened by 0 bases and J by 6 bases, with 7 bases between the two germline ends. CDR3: CASSLGQFNSPLHF. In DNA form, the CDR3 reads TGTGCCAGCAGCTTGGGACAGTTTAATTCACCCCTCCACTTT. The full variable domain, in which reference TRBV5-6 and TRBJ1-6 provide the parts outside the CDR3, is DAGVTQSPTHLIKTRGQQVTLRCSPKSGHDTVSWYQQALGQGPQFIFQYYEEEERQRGNFPDRFSGHQFPNYSSELNVNALLLGDSALYLCASSLGQFNSPLHFGNGTRLTVT.

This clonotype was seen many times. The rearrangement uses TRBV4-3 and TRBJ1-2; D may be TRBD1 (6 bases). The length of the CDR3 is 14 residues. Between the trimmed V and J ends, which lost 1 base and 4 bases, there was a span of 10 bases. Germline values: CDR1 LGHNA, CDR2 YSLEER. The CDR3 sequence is CASSQGGGGYGYTF. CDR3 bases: TGCGCCAGCAGCCAAGGAGGGGGAGGCTATGGCTACACCTTC.

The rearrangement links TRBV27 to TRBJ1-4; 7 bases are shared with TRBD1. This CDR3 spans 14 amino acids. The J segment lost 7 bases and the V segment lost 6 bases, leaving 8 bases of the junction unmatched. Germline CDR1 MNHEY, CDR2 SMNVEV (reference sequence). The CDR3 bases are TGTGCCAGCAGCTTGACAGGGAGTTTTGAAAAACTGTTTTTT. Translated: CASSLTGSFEKLFF. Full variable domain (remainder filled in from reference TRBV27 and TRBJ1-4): EAQVTQNPRYLITVTGKKLTVTCSQNMNHEYMSWYRQDPGLGLRQIYYSMNVEVTDKGDVPEGYKVSRKEKRNFPLILESPSPNQTSLYFCASSLTGSFEKLFFGSGTQLSVL.

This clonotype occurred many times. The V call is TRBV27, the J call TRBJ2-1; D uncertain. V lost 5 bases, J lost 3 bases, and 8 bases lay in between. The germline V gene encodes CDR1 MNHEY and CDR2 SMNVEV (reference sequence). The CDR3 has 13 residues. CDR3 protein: CASSKGLYNEQFF. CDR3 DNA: TGTGCCAGCAGTAAAGGTCTCTACAATGAGCAGTTCTTC.

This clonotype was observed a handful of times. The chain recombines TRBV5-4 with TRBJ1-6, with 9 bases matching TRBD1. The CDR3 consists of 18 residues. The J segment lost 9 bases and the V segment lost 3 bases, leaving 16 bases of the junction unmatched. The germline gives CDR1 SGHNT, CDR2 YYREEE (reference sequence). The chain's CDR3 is CASSSQRTGDILPSPLHF. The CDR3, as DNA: TGTGCCAGCAGCTCCCAGCGGACAGGGGATATCCTTCCTTCACCCCTCCACTTT.

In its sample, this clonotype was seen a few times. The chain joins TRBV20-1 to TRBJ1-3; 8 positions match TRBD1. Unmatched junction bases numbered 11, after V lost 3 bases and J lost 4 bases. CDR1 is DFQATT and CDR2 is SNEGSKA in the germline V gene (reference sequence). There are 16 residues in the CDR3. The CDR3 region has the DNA TGCAGTGCTAGGCACCCCGAACAGGGGGACGGAAACACCATATATTTT. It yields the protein CSARHPEQGDGNTIYF.

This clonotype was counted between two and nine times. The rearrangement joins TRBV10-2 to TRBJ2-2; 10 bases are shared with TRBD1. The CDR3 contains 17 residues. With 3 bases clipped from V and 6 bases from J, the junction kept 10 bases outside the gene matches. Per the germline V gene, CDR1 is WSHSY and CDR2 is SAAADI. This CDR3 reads CASSDETGGREAGELFF. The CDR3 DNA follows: TGCGCCAGCAGTGACGAGACAGGGGGCCGGGAAGCCGGGGAGCTGTTTTTT.

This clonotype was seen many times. CDR3 bases: TGTGCCAGCAGCTTAGCCCTCCGAGGGGGCACTGAAGCTTTCTTT. Translated: CASSLALRGGTEAFF. The chain links TRBV7-2 to TRBJ1-1; a possible D gene is TRBD1 (6 bases). The ends were cut back, 0 bases at V and 4 bases at J, with 12 bases in the middle. Germline assignment: CDR1 SGHTA and CDR2 FQGNSA. This CDR3 is built from 15 residues.

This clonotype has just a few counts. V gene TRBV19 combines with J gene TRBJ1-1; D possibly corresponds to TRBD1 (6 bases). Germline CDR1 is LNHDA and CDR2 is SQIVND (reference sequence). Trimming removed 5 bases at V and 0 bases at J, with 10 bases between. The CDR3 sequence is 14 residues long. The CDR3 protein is CASSLTGLNTEAFF. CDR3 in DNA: TGTGCCAGTAGTTTGACAGGATTGAACACTGAAGCTTTCTTT.

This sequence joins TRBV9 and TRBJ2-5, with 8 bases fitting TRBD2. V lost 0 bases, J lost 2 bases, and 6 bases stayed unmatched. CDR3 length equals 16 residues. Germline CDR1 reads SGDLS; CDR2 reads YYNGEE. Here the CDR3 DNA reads TGTGCCAGCAGCGTAGGTCTAGCGGGCGCACAAGAGACCCAGTACTTC. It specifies CASSVGLAGAQETQYF.

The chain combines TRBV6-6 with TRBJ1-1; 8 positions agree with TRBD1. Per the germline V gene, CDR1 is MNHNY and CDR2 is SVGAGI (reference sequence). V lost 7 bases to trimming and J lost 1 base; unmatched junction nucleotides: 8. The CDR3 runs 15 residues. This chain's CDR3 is CASTGTGTGNTEAFF. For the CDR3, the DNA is TGTGCCAGCACCGGAACCGGGACAGGGAACACTGAAGCTTTCTTT.

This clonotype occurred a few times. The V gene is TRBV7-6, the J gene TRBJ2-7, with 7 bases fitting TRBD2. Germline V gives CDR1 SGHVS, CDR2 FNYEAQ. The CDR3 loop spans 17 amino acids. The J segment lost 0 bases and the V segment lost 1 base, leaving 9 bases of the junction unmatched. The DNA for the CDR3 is TGTGCCAGCAGCTTAGGGGAGACTAGCCTTAGCTCCTACGAGCAGTACTTC. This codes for CASSLGETSLSSYEQYF.

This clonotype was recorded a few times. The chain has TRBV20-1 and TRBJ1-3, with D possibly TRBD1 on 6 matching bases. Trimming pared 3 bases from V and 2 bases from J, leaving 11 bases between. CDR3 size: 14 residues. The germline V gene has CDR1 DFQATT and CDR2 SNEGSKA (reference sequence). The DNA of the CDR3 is TGCAGTGCTAGGAGGGGGGAGACTGGAAACACCATATATTTT. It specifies CSARRGETGNTIYF.

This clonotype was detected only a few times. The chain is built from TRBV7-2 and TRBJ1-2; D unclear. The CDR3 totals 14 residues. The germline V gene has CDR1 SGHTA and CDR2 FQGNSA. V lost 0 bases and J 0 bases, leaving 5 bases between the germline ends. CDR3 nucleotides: TGTGCCAGCAGCTTAGCCGGTCCTAACTATGGCTACACCTTC. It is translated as CASSLAGPNYGYTF.

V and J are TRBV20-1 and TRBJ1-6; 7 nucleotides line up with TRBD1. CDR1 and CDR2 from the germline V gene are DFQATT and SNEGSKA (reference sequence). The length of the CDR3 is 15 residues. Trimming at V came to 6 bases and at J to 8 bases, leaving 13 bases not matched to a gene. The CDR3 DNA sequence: TGCAGTGCCGACCTGGGACAGCCCCTACATTCACCCCTCCACTTT. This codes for CSADLGQPLHSPLHF.

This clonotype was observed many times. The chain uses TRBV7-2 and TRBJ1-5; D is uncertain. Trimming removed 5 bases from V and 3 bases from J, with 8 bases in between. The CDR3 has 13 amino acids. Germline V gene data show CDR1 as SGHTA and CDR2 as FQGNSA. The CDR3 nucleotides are TGTGCCAGCAGCACATATATCAATCAGCCCCAGCATTTT. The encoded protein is CASSTYINQPQHF.

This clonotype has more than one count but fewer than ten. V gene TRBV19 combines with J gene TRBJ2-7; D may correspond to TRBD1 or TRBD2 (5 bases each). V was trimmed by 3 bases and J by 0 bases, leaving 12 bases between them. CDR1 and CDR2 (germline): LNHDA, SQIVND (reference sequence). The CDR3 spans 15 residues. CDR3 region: CASSINTGLSYEQYF. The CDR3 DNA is TGTGCCAGTAGTATCAACACAGGACTCTCCTACGAGCAGTACTTC.

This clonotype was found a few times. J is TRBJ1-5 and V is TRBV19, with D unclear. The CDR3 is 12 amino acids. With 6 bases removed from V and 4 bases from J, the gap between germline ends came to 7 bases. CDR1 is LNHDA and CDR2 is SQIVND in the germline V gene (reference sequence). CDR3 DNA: TGTGCCAGTAGGGATAGTAATCAGCCCCAGCATTTT. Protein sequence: CASRDSNQPQHF.

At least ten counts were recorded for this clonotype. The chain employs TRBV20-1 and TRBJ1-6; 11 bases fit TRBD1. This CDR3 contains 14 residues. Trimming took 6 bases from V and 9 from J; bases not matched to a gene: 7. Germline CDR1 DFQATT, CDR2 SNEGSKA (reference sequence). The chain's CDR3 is CSARGQGESSPLHF. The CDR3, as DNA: TGCAGTGCGAGGGGACAGGGGGAAAGTTCACCCCTCCACTTT.